This T cell receptor beta chain is from a study of Ad26.COV2.S vaccination and SARS-CoV-2 variants. Sample treatment: about 20 received Ad26.COV2.S at low or high dose, single or two shots; roughly 5 received placebo; per-sample allocation not given. Repertoires come from day 63 after the first vaccine or placebo injection. The germline V gene encodes CDR1 MNHEY and CDR2 SMNVEV (reference sequence). The V gene lost 0 bases and the J gene lost 0 bases, with 11 bases spanning the gap. CDR3 size: 16 residues. TCRdb's copy holds only in-frame clones and misses some; the assay was immunoSEQ multiplex PCR. Of 380,000 or so clones listed, 80% to 90% were seen once; the top ten hold approximately 4.5%.

V is TRBV27 and J is TRBJ1-2; the D is unclear. The source of this sequence is a person aged 18-65 years who received the Ad26.COV2.S COVID-19 vaccine or a placebo. The sample consisted of peripheral blood, taken in a trial of Ad26.COV2.S vaccine versus placebo. Written as DNA, the CDR3 is TGTGCCAGCAGTTTATCCTCCGGGATCGCTAACTATGGCTACACCTTC. It codes for CASSLSSGIANYGYTF.